These 10 T cell receptor beta chains originate from one sample sequenced in a study of blood T cells in healthy people across ages. With a J-beta primer mix and a sample-barcoded 5' primer, a second PCR ran about 6 to 11 cycles. TCRdb reprocessed the 5' RACE reads via MiXCR and lists one record per CDR3 protein. Among some 710,000 distinct CDR3 sequences listed, about 20% were seen once. The sample consisted of blood. The receptors originated from a man in his sixties or seventies in good health.

This clonotype was counted ten times or more. The chain joins TRBV10-3 to TRBJ2-7, with D hard to call. Trimming took off 0 bases at V and 5 bases at J, with 17 bases between the two ends. The CDR3 loop spans 16 amino acids. The V gene's germline CDR1 is ENHRY and CDR2 SYGVKD. The CDR3 coding sequence is TGTGCCATCAGTGAGTCGTCTAGGATCACGGCCCACGAGCAGTACTTC. Protein sequence: CAISESSRITAHEQYF.

This chain uses TRBV12-3 or TRBV12-4 with TRBJ2-5; perhaps TRBD1 as D (5 bases). The end of the DNA fits TRBJ2-7 better, so the J call may be wrong. The CDR3 sequence is 13 residues long. CDR3 nucleotides: TGTGCCAGCAGTGAACAGGAAATCCACGAGCAGTACTTC. Translated, it gives CASSEQEIHEQYF.

This clonotype was counted only a few times. Relative to the germline gene, one junction end is altered; a read error may explain this. V usage is TRBV3-1 and J usage is TRBJ1-1; the D is unclear. Germline values: CDR1 LGHDT, CDR2 YNNKEL (reference sequence). The CDR3 contains 13 residues. As DNA, the CDR3 is TGTGCCGGCAGCCAGGCGAGGCGTACTGAAGCTTTCTTT. Protein sequence: CAGSQARRTEAFF.

This CDR3 is CASTDVLSGNTIYF. As DNA, the CDR3 is TGTGCCAGCACTGACGTCCTCTCTGGAAACACCATATATTTT. This chain uses TRBV2 with TRBJ1-3; D remains unclear. CDR1 and CDR2 from the germline V gene are SNHLY and FYNNEI. This CDR3 is 14 amino acids long. Trimming took off 7 bases at V and 0 bases at J, with 10 bases between the two ends.

V and J are TRBV19 and TRBJ2-3; the D gene is possibly TRBD1 (6 bases). The V end was cut by 4 bases, the J end by 5 bases, with 13 bases between. There are 14 residues in the CDR3. Germline V CDR1 and CDR2: LNHDA, SQIVND (reference sequence). CDR3 in amino acids: CASSNHRVVDTQYF. CDR3 in DNA: TGTGCCAGTAGTAATCACAGGGTGGTAGATACGCAGTATTTT.

The chain uses TRBV29-1 and TRBJ2-1; the match to TRBD2 covers 9 bases. The DNA end is more similar to TRBJ2-5, so the J call may be wrong. Germline values: CDR1 SQVTM, CDR2 ANQGSEA. The CDR3 has 10 residues. The CDR3 spells CAGGLETQYF. In nucleotides, the CDR3 is TGCGCGGGAGGGTTAGAGACCCAGTACTTC.

This clonotype was picked up many times. V usage is TRBV4-1 and J usage is TRBJ2-4; TRBD1 might be the D (5 bases). The CDR3 contains 14 residues. CDR1 is MGHRA, CDR2 YSYEKL, per germline. The V end lost 0 bases, the J end lost 14 bases, and 17 bases lay between the germline ends. This CDR3 is CASSQDDVVGREYF. CDR3 DNA sequence: TGCGCCAGCAGCCAAGATGACGTGGTGGGCAGGGAGTACTTC.

This clonotype was observed a few times. V is TRBV7-9 and J is TRBJ1-1, with 8 bases fitting TRBD1. The ends lost 5 bases at V and 2 bases at J; junction bases unmatched: 13. The germline CDR1 and CDR2 sequences are SEHNR and FQNEAQ (reference sequence). CDR3 size: 17 residues. This CDR3 reads CASSAGVGQASNTEAFF. Here the CDR3 DNA reads TGTGCCAGCAGCGCGGGGGTGGGACAGGCGTCCAACACTGAAGCTTTCTTT.

This chain joins TRBV12-3 or TRBV12-4 and TRBJ1-3; D gene ambiguous. V was clipped by 2 bases and J by 3 bases, with 8 bases between them. This CDR3 contains 14 residues. The CDR3 here is CASSLRQIGNTIYF. The DNA for the CDR3 is TGTGCCAGCAGTTTAAGGCAGATTGGAAACACCATATATTTT.

The V call is TRBV3-1, the J call TRBJ1-5; 9 bases fit TRBD1. This CDR3 spans 15 amino acids. The germline CDR1 and CDR2 sequences are LGHDT and YNNKEL (reference sequence). The J segment lost 5 bases and the V segment lost 3 bases, leaving 5 bases of the junction unmatched. In DNA, the CDR3 is TGTGCCAGCAGCCATGGACAGGGGAACCATCAGCCCCAGCATTTT. Its translation is CASSHGQGNHQPQHF.